A single sample is the source of the 10 T cell receptor beta chains below, sequenced in a study of blood T cell repertoires in COVID-19. The repertoire was sequenced with immunoSEQ multiplex PCR; TCRdb's copy has only in-frame clones and lacks some. The table records roughly 190,000 clones, less than 90% of them present only once. Material: peripheral blood. The receptors were gathered from a human donor in a cohort sampled during active COVID-19.

The chain recombines TRBV6-5 with TRBJ2-1; 7 bases are shared with TRBD1. The CDR3 totals 14 residues. Trimming removed 6 bases from V and 11 bases from J; junction bases left unmatched: 13. In germline, CDR1 is MNHEY, CDR2 SVGAGI. The CDR3 region is CASRPSWDSHKQFF. CDR3 sequence (DNA): TGTGCCAGCAGACCCTCCTGGGACAGCCATAAGCAGTTCTTC.

CDR3 coding DNA: TGTGCCACCAGGCGGGACCATAATTCACCCCTCCACTTT. Translating gives CATRRDHNSPLHF. The V gene is TRBV24-1, the J gene TRBJ1-6, with D tentatively TRBD1 (5 bases). The germline V gene has CDR1 KGHDR and CDR2 SFDVKD. Trimming left V 7 bases short and J 5 bases short, with 8 bases between. The length of the CDR3 is 13 residues.

With regard to this clone: The same CDR3 is also encoded by other DNA sequences in this sample. The chain links TRBV5-1 to TRBJ2-3; 10 bases are shared with TRBD2. The germline V gene has CDR1 SGHRS and CDR2 YFSETQ. The ends lost 0 bases at V and 0 bases at J; junction bases unmatched: 1. The CDR3 spans 16 residues. The CDR3 reads CASSLALAGSTDTQYF. Written as DNA, the CDR3 is TGCGCCAGCAGCTTGGCACTAGCGGGGAGCACAGATACGCAGTATTTT.

The chain couples TRBV2 to TRBJ1-1; a weak D match, TRBD1 (6 bases). V dropped 7 bases and J dropped 1 base, with 13 bases sitting between them. The germline CDR1 and CDR2 sequences are SNHLY and FYNNEI. This CDR3 region has 14 residues. The CDR3 region has the DNA TGTGCCAGCACCGTGCGGGGGGCGAACACTGAAGCTTTCTTT. This codes for CASTVRGANTEAFF.

The V call is TRBV25-1, the J call TRBJ1-2, with D uncertain. The germline CDR1 and CDR2 sequences are MGHDK and SYGVNS. The CDR3 runs to 16 residues. V lost 5 bases to trimming and J lost 1 base, with 17 bases between them. The CDR3 loop is CASSLEAGGGNYGYTF. The CDR3 DNA sequence: TGTGCCAGCAGTCTCGAAGCGGGAGGCGGTAACTATGGCTACACCTTC.

This sequence joins TRBV5-1 and TRBJ1-4; no clear D gene. The V and J ends lost 3 bases and 8 bases respectively, with 14 bases between them. The CDR3 is 14 amino acids. Germline V gene data show CDR1 as SGHRS and CDR2 as YFSETQ. CDR3 DNA: TGCGCCAGCAGCTCCGGCTGGGCGGGGGAAAAACTGTTTTTT. It is translated as CASSSGWAGEKLFF.

The gene calls are TRBV5-4 and TRBJ2-3; tentative D call: TRBD2 (5 bases). Trimming cost V 1 base and J 5 bases, with 17 bases left between them. Germline loops: CDR1 SGHNT, CDR2 YYREEE (reference sequence). CDR3 length: 16 residues. CDR3 coding DNA: TGTGCCAGCAGCTTGTCTACGTGGGAGAGGGAAGATACGCAGTATTTT. Translation gives CASSLSTWEREDTQYF.

The chain has TRBV5-1 and TRBJ1-2; tentatively, D is TRBD1 (5 bases). This CDR3 contains 13 residues. Germline values: CDR1 SGHRS, CDR2 YFSETQ. The ends were cut back, 2 bases at V and 2 bases at J, with 7 bases in the middle. The CDR3 bases are TGCGCCAGCAGCTTCGACAGAAACTATGGCTACACCTTC. The encoded protein is CASSFDRNYGYTF.

The rearrangement uses TRBV5-4 and TRBJ2-1; 7 bases agree with TRBD2. V was pared by 5 bases and J by 5 bases, with 10 bases of the junction left unmatched. This CDR3 contains 15 residues. Per the germline V gene, CDR1 is SGHNT and CDR2 is YYREEE (reference sequence). The CDR3 is CASRPPGRSHNEQFF. CDR3 sequence (DNA): TGTGCCAGCAGACCCCCCGGGAGGTCCCACAATGAGCAGTTCTTC.

V gene TRBV9 combines with J gene TRBJ2-7; 7 bases agree with TRBD2. The CDR3 has 13 amino acids. Unmatched junction bases numbered 1, after V lost 0 bases and J lost 4 bases. Germline V gene data show CDR1 as SGDLS and CDR2 as YYNGEE. Written as DNA, the CDR3 is TGTGCCAGCAGCGTAGGGGAGGGGTACGAGCAGTACGTC. This translates into CASSVGEGYEQYV.